Listed below are T cell receptor beta chains from one sample, sequenced in a study of cytomegalovirus exposure and HLA in healthy donors. Using immunoSEQ multiplex PCR, the repertoire was profiled, and TCRdb retains in-frame clones only, with some absent. The listing records about 52,000 clones. The sample taken for sequencing was PBMCs. Receptors originate from a woman aged 60-75 years in good health and CMV-seropositive. CDR3s leave out the opening cysteine and the closing phenylalanine or tryptophan. The D gene is left open where the match is weak. The size entry is marked missing in some rows and otherwise reads once, few, many or a size class.

>TRBV5-1|NA|TRBD2|TRBJ2-2
ASSVGLALNTGELF
>TRBV5-1|NA|TRBD1|TRBJ2-3
ASRYGTGEHTQY
>TRBV27|NA|NA|TRBJ2-7
ASRLNIMSPLYEQY
>TRBV28|large|TRBD1|TRBJ2-7
ASSHPGQGGHEQY
>TRBV4-1|NA|TRBD1|TRBJ2-7
ASSLERQGVSEQY
>TRBV4-2|NA|NA|TRBJ2-7
ASSQAPDTAYEQY
>TRBV19|NA|NA|TRBJ1-6
ASQGTYSYNSALH
>TRBV18|NA|TRBD2|TRBJ2-1
ASFPGTNDNEQF
>TRBV11-2|NA|NA|TRBJ2-3
ASSLVGRGSTDTQY
>TRBV5-1|NA|NA|TRBJ1-2
ASSLAGAGLPSGYGYT
>TRBV5-1|NA|NA|TRBJ2-2
ASSRDYTGELF
>TRBV6-5|NA|TRBD1|TRBJ1-2
ASSLHLQGARGYT
>TRBV7-8|NA|NA|TRBJ1-2
ASSPNMVNYGYT
>TRBV10-2|NA|NA|TRBJ1-1
ASGGLKNTEAF
>TRBV19|NA|TRBD1|TRBJ1-2
ASRSGTGTFNYGYT
>TRBV18|NA|NA|TRBJ1-5
ASSPTSAGNQPQH
>TRBV5-1|NA|NA|TRBJ2-7
ASSWGTHPSYEQY
>TRBV5-1|NA|TRBD1|TRBJ1-1
ASSSGQGGTEAF
>TRBV6-5|NA|NA|TRBJ2-3
ASSYSLQGDTQY
>TRBV28|NA|NA|TRBJ1-1
ASSDIPGESLEAF
>TRBV11-2|NA|NA|TRBJ1-1
ASSLRRDEAF
>TRBV6-6|NA|NA|TRBJ2-1
ASSYQRLGDEQF
>TRBV29-1|NA|TRBD1|TRBJ1-6
SARTGNSPLH
>TRBV5-1|NA|TRBD1|TRBJ1-4
ASSPGGVNEKLF
>TRBV5-1|NA|NA|TRBJ1-2
ASSHADTRYGYT
>TRBV9|NA|TRBD1|TRBJ1-6
ASSVASGGSSPLH
>TRBV19|NA|NA|TRBJ1-2
ASSIWARRDYGYT
>TRBV4-3|NA|NA|TRBJ1-5
ASSQDQGNQPQH
>TRBV25-1|NA|TRBD1|TRBJ2-6
ASSATGAGANVLT
>TRBV5-6|NA|TRBD1|TRBJ1-2
ASSYGQGALGYT
>TRBV28|NA|TRBD1|TRBJ2-5
ASSFLGTGPQETQY
>TRBV9|NA|TRBD1|TRBJ2-1
ASSRGGTGGNEQF
>TRBV7-2|NA|TRBD1|TRBJ1-4
ASSSDREKLF
>TRBV25-1|NA|NA|TRBJ1-1
ASTGRLNTEAF
>TRBV2|NA|TRBD1|TRBJ1-1
ASSEAPTGGFGNTEAF
>TRBV27|NA|NA|TRBJ2-5
ASSLGGRGETQY
>TRBV4-1|NA|NA|TRBJ2-1
ASSLTAGSSYNEQF
>TRBV11-2|NA|NA|TRBJ2-3
ASSLEWTDTDTQY
>TRBV14|NA|NA|TRBJ1-1
ASSQGLGWAEAF
>TRBV6-1|NA|TRBD2|TRBJ2-1
ASSWGGGVREQF
>TRBV2|NA|NA|TRBJ2-2
ASSEEGGATGELF
>TRBV27|NA|TRBD1|TRBJ2-7
ASSLTRQGGYEQY
>TRBV10-2|NA|NA|TRBJ2-7
ASRQPQGHEQY
>TRBV6-5|NA|TRBD1|TRBJ2-2
ASSRDRGPTGELF
>TRBV19|NA|NA|TRBJ2-7
ASSPLGSREEQY
>TRBV7-9|NA|TRBD2|TRBJ2-3
ASSSSGGDTQY
>TRBV6-5|NA|NA|TRBJ2-5
ASSYSERGAQY
>TRBV5-1|NA|NA|TRBJ2-1
ASSPGGRTYNEQF
>TRBV10-2|NA|NA|TRBJ1-5
ASSEDTINQPQH